The rows below give T cell receptor beta chains drawn from one sample of a study of T cell responses to AZD1222 COVID-19 vaccine. Generated by immunoSEQ multiplex PCR, the TCRdb table keeps only in-frame clones and is missing some. This sample has 100,000 to 150,000 clones; more than 85% occur once, and the top ten carry 1.5% to 2%. The source material was peripheral blood, sampled 28 days after the second AZD1222 dose. The origin of the receptors is an adult who received the AZD1222 COVID-19 vaccine. Each CDR3 is given without its conserved first and last residue.

V gene,CDR3 protein
TRBV4-1,ASSQGRGLSNQPQH
TRBV18,ASHGASSYNEQF
TRBV28,ASSSSGQGALSSGNTIY
TRBV27,ASSLKWGTTEAF
TRBV6-5,ASSRGTEAF
TRBV5-5,ASSPDGSSGNTIY
TRBV6-5,ASSPRGNQETQY
TRBV6-2/TRBV6-3,ASSYLVEVSQPQH
TRBV29-1,SVEDPLAQSTDTQY
TRBV27,WTGPYTGELF
TRBV11-2,ASSFSREYEQY
TRBV3-1/TRBV3-2,ASSQVSGGQETQY
TRBV9,ASSQGGQGPSSNQPQH
TRBV10-3,APRTGRYNSPLH
TRBV5-1,ASSLERGGNTIY
TRBV10-3,AISEENYGYT
TRBV9,ASSYSMNTEAF
TRBV12-3/TRBV12-4,ASSAGTTNEQF
TRBV7-3,ASSFGLAVYNEQF
TRBV30,AWSLSGGFVYEQY
TRBV3-1/TRBV3-2,ASSQEASGRSRRTDTQY
TRBV30,AWGAQGDSPLH
TRBV9,ASSAGTGGGNSPLH
TRBV4-3,ASSQDREINYGYT